The 25 T cell receptor beta chains listed next were all sequenced from one sample in a study of control samples from healthy donors and cancer patients. Using immunoSEQ multiplex PCR, the repertoire was profiled, and TCRdb retains in-frame clones only, with some absent. The repertoire holds some 150,000 clones, about 90% seen once, with approximately 3.4% in the top ten. Input material: blood. The receptors were gathered from a man under 40 in good health.

This chain links TRBV9 with TRBJ2-1, with 8 bases fitting TRBD2. Unmatched junction bases numbered 8, after V lost 4 bases and J lost 8 bases. The CDR3 sequence is 14 residues long. Germline CDR1 and CDR2: SGDLS and YYNGEE. The DNA of the CDR3 is TGTGCCAGCAGCTCAACGGGACTAGTCTATGAGCAGTTCTTC. It is translated as CASSSTGLVYEQFF.

The chain has TRBV11-2 and TRBJ2-7; perhaps D is TRBD1 or TRBD2 (5 bases each). Between the trimmed V and J ends, which lost 0 bases and 0 bases, there was a span of 12 bases. This CDR3 is 16 amino acids long. CDR1 and CDR2 (germline): SGHAT, FQNNGV. CDR3 in DNA: TGTGCCAGCAGCTTAGACCGGGACGCCAGCTCCTACGAGCAGTACTTC. It specifies CASSLDRDASSYEQYF.

The J gene is TRBJ2-1, the V gene TRBV3-1 (or the pseudogene TRBV3-2); TRBD2 matches at 15 bases. This CDR3 comprises 17 residues. CDR1 is LGHDT, CDR2 YNNKEL, per germline (reference sequence). The trim removed 4 bases at V and 4 bases at J, leaving 5 bases unmatched. The CDR3 DNA reads as TGTGCCAGCAGCCCCTGGACTAGCGGGGGGGATTACAATGAGCAGTTCTTC. This encodes CASSPWTSGGDYNEQFF.

The chain links TRBV14 to TRBJ2-1; TRBD2 matches 7 bases. V lost 2 bases and J lost 0; bases outside the gene matches: 4. Germline V lookup: CDR1 SGHDN, CDR2 FVKESK. This CDR3 spans 16 amino acids. As DNA, the CDR3 is TGTGCCAGCAGCCAATACGGGGGGAGCTCCTACAATGAGCAGTTCTTC. Translated, it gives CASSQYGGSSYNEQFF. The full variable domain, with the rest looked up from reference TRBV14 and TRBJ2-1, is EAGVTQFPSHSVIEKGQTVTLRCDPISGHDNLYWYRRVMGKEIKFLLHFVKESKQDESGMPNNRFLAERTGGTYSTLKVQPAELEDSGVYFCASSQYGGSSYNEQFFGPGTRLTVL.

This chain uses TRBV6-5 with TRBJ2-3, with D possibly TRBD2 on 6 matching bases. Trimming cost V 5 bases and J 3 bases, with 9 bases left between them. This CDR3 has 13 amino acids. CDR1 MNHEY and CDR2 SVGAGI come from the germline V gene. CDR3 DNA sequence: TGTGCCAGCAGTATGACTAGGACAGATACGCAGTATTTT. Encoded protein: CASSMTRTDTQYF.

The rearrangement links TRBV25-1 to TRBJ1-2, with no clear D. CDR1 is MGHDK, CDR2 SYGVNS, per germline. Between the trimmed V and J ends, which lost 1 base and 4 bases, there was a span of 13 bases. There are 15 residues in the CDR3. CDR3 sequence reads: CASSELQPWGYGYTF. The CDR3 DNA is TGTGCCAGCAGTGAATTACAGCCGTGGGGCTATGGCTACACCTTC.

CDR3 protein: CASSEKNSRNTEAFF. CDR3 in DNA: TGTGCCAGCAGTGAAAAGAACAGCCGGAACACTGAAGCTTTCTTT. The rearrangement joins TRBV2 to TRBJ1-1; D unresolved. The CDR3 runs 15 residues. Germline V gene sequence: CDR1 SNHLY, CDR2 FYNNEI. Trimming removed 2 bases at V and 1 base at J, with 11 bases between.

This chain joins TRBV10-2 and TRBJ2-7; D tentatively reads TRBD1 or TRBD2 (6 bases each). The V and J ends lost 3 bases and 1 base respectively, with 7 bases between them. Germline V lookup: CDR1 WSHSY, CDR2 SAAADI. This CDR3 contains 13 residues. The CDR3 sequence is CASSEGGSYEQYF. As DNA, the CDR3 is TGCGCCAGCAGTGAAGGGGGGTCCTACGAGCAGTACTTC.

The chain employs TRBV18 and TRBJ1-3; TRBD1 matches at 8 bases. CDR3 length equals 16 residues. CDR1 is KGHSH and CDR2 is LQKENI in the germline V gene. Trimming took 3 bases from V and 2 from J; bases not matched to a gene: 6. CDR3 region: CASSPGQTGAGNTIYF. CDR3 nucleotide sequence: TGTGCCAGCTCACCTGGGCAGACAGGGGCTGGAAACACCATATATTTT.

V usage is TRBV27 and J usage is TRBJ2-2; 11 bases are a match to TRBD2. Per the germline V gene, CDR1 is MNHEY and CDR2 is SMNVEV (reference sequence). The V and J ends lost 6 bases and 8 bases, in that order; junction bases with no gene match: 11. This CDR3 contains 16 residues. Here the CDR3 DNA reads TGTGCCAGCAGCGTATCCGGGACTAGCGGAATTGGGGAGCTGTTTTTT. It is translated as CASSVSGTSGIGELFF.

The chain links TRBV5-1 to TRBJ1-1; D may be TRBD1 (5 bases). The germline gives CDR1 SGHRS, CDR2 YFSETQ. This CDR3 contains 13 residues. The germline V and J ends were trimmed by 3 bases and 9 bases, with 15 bases remaining between them. The CDR3 DNA reads as TGCGCCAGCAGCTCCTTCTTGGGGGGTAAAGCTTTCTTT. Encoded protein: CASSSFLGGKAFF. Full variable domain (missing parts from reference TRBV5-1 and TRBJ1-1): KAGVTQTPRYLIKTRGQQVTLSCSPISGHRSVSWYQQTPGQGLQFLFEYFSETQRNKGNFPGRFSGRQFSNSRSEMNVSTLELGDSALYLCASSSFLGGKAFFGQGTRLTVV.

The chain has TRBV18 and TRBJ1-5; TRBD1 is a possible D gene (6 bases). V shed 0 bases and J shed 6 bases, with 15 bases lying between them. The CDR3 is 16 amino acids. Per germline, CDR1 KGHSH and CDR2 LQKENI. CDR3: CASSPPGGHQSQPQHF. Here the CDR3 DNA reads TGTGCCAGCTCACCACCGGGGGGACATCAGAGTCAGCCCCAGCATTTT.

The rearrangement links TRBV27 to TRBJ2-3, with 8 bases matching TRBD1. Germline V gene data show CDR1 as MNHEY and CDR2 as SMNVEV (reference sequence). The CDR3 is 17 residues long. V lost 0 bases and J lost 6; bases outside the gene matches: 11. The CDR3 DNA follows: TGTGCCAGCAGTTTATCGGTCTGGACAGGGCCAAGTGATACGCAGTATTTT. Protein sequence: CASSLSVWTGPSDTQYF.

CDR3 nucleotides: TGTGGAGGGGGACTAGCGGGGGCTCAAAAACAGTACTTC. Translated: CGGGLAGAQKQYF. The chain has TRBV5-8 and TRBJ2-7; 14 nucleotides agree with TRBD2. Germline values: CDR1 SGHTS, CDR2 YDEGEE. The CDR3 loop spans 13 amino acids.

The chain carries TRBV30 and TRBJ1-1; D gene uncertain. Germline CDR1 is GTSNPN and CDR2 is SVGIG (reference sequence). Trimming pared 2 bases from V and 4 bases from J, leaving 14 bases between. The CDR3 consists of 14 residues. In DNA, the CDR3 is TGTGCCTGGAGTTTCGTGGGCGGGTCCACTGAAGCTTTCTTT. This encodes CAWSFVGGSTEAFF.

Here the CDR3 DNA reads TGTGCCTGGAGTGGGGAGGAAAATAGGACCCCTAACTATGGCTACACCTTC. This gives the protein CAWSGEENRTPNYGYTF. This chain uses TRBV30 with TRBJ1-2, with no clear D. CDR3 size: 17 residues. Trimming stripped 1 base from V and 0 bases from J, with 18 bases between. Germline V gene lookup returns CDR1 GTSNPN and CDR2 SVGIG (reference sequence).

This rearrangement joins TRBV2 to TRBJ2-1, with D possibly being TRBD2 (5 bases). CDR1 is SNHLY and CDR2 is FYNNEI in the germline V gene. This CDR3 comprises 14 residues. V dropped 6 bases and J dropped 6 bases, with 15 bases sitting between them. The CDR3 coding sequence is TGTGCCAGCAGCTACGAGGCGGGCGGCAATGAGCAGTTCTTC. It specifies CASSYEAGGNEQFF.

Here the CDR3 DNA reads TGTGCCAGCAGCAAAGTTTCGAACACTGAAGCTTTCTTT. Translated, it gives CASSKVSNTEAFF. This chain links TRBV27 with TRBJ1-1; D ambiguous. V shed 6 bases and J shed 1 base, with 9 bases lying between them. The CDR3 spans 13 residues. CDR1 is MNHEY, CDR2 SMNVEV, per germline (reference sequence).

V gene TRBV7-9 combines with J gene TRBJ1-2; TRBD1 matches 10 bases. The CDR3 extends over 15 amino acids. Germline V gene data show CDR1 as SEHNR and CDR2 as FQNEAQ (reference sequence). The junction had 9 bases not matched to a gene; V was cut back by 3 bases and J by 8 bases. The CDR3: CASSLMTGGAQGYTF. In nucleotides, the CDR3 is TGTGCCAGCAGCTTGATGACAGGGGGCGCGCAGGGCTACACCTTC. The variable domain in full, completed from reference TRBV7-9 and TRBJ1-2, reads DTGVSQNPRHKITKRGQNVTFRCDPISEHNRLYWYRQTLGQGPEFLTYFQNEAQLEKSRLLSDRFSAERPKGSFSTLEIQRTEQGDSAMYLCASSLMTGGAQGYTFGSGTRLTVV.

This chain connects TRBV19 to TRBJ1-1; D gene uncertain. The germline gives CDR1 LNHDA, CDR2 SQIVND (reference sequence). This CDR3 has 14 amino acids. V lost 2 bases to trimming and J lost 4 bases, with 11 bases between them. The CDR3 spells CASSITEGGTEAFF. The CDR3, as DNA: TGTGCCAGTAGTATAACAGAGGGTGGCACTGAAGCTTTCTTT.

The chain carries TRBV7-2 and TRBJ1-4; 7 nucleotides match TRBD1. CDR1 is SGHTA, CDR2 FQGNSA, per germline. The CDR3 runs to 15 residues. Germline trimming cut 5 bases from V and 8 bases from J; bases unmatched to any gene: 11. The DNA of the CDR3 is TGTGCCAGCAGCATACCAGGGGGGGGTAGGGAAAAACTGTTTTTT. Encoded protein: CASSIPGGGREKLFF.

V is TRBV20-1 and J is TRBJ1-1; 7 nucleotides align to TRBD1. This CDR3 is built from 16 residues. The J segment lost 0 bases and the V segment lost 3 bases, leaving 10 bases of the junction unmatched. CDR1 DFQATT and CDR2 SNEGSKA come from the germline V gene (reference sequence). Written as DNA, the CDR3 is TGCAGTGCTAGTACCCCGATACAGGGGTTGAACACTGAAGCTTTCTTT. Translating gives CSASTPIQGLNTEAFF.

The rearrangement links TRBV14 to TRBJ1-4; no reliable D call. The germline V gene has CDR1 SGHDN and CDR2 FVKESK. V lost 1 base and J 0 bases, leaving 6 bases between the germline ends. The CDR3 runs 15 residues. The CDR3 spells CASSQGAATNEKLFF. The CDR3 coding sequence is TGTGCCAGCAGCCAAGGGGCCGCAACTAATGAAAAACTGTTTTTT.

The V call is TRBV19, the J call TRBJ1-2; perhaps TRBD1 as D (5 bases). V was trimmed by 6 bases and J by 11 bases, leaving 10 bases between them. The germline CDR1 and CDR2 sequences are LNHDA and SQIVND (reference sequence). The CDR3 loop spans 10 amino acids. CDR3 sequence: CASRGGDYTF. In DNA form, the CDR3 reads TGTGCCAGTAGGGGAGGGGATTACACCTTC.

The V and J genes are TRBV19 and TRBJ1-1; the match to TRBD1 covers 7 bases. The V gene end was trimmed by 4 bases and the J gene end by 0 bases; junction bases not matched to a gene: 11. CDR1 LNHDA and CDR2 SQIVND come from the germline V gene (reference sequence). The CDR3 runs to 17 residues. The CDR3 protein is CASSTSGQADLNTEAFF. In DNA, the CDR3 is TGTGCCAGTAGTACTTCTGGACAGGCAGACCTGAACACTGAAGCTTTCTTT.